These T cell receptor beta chains were read from a single sample in a study of cytomegalovirus exposure and HLA in healthy donors. The table came from immunoSEQ multiplex PCR; TCRdb's copy has only in-frame clones and leaves some out. This sample has about 160,000 clones; about three quarters occur once, and the top ten carry about 0.69%. Sample: PBMCs. Receptor source: a female donor in good health and CMV-seronegative. Both conserved end residues are part of each CDR3. D genes are given only for firm matches. Expanded clones are given a class, and other clones once, few, many or no size at all.

J gene: TRBJ2-7
D gene: TRBD1
V gene: TRBV7-2
clone size: few
CDR3 protein: CASSLESTGTGGSYEQYF
CDR3 DNA: TGTGCCAGCAGCTTAGAGAGTACCGGGACAGGGGGCTCCTACGAGCAGTACTTC

J gene: TRBJ2-1
D gene: TRBD2
V gene: TRBV27
clone size: .
CDR3 protein: CASSLPGLAANEQFF
CDR3 DNA: TGTGCCAGCAGTCTCCCGGGACTAGCGGCAAATGAGCAGTTCTTC

J gene: TRBJ2-7
D gene: .
V gene: TRBV20-1
clone size: once
CDR3 protein: CSARQGPEQYF
CDR3 DNA: TGCAGTGCTAGACAGGGCCCCGAGCAGTACTTC

J gene: TRBJ2-7
D gene: .
V gene: TRBV6-6
clone size: few
CDR3 protein: CASSYGTSSYEQYF
CDR3 DNA: TGTGCCAGCAGCTACGGGACTTCCTCCTACGAGCAGTACTTC

J gene: TRBJ1-1
D gene: .
V gene: TRBV18
clone size: .
CDR3 protein: CASSRQDENTEAFF
CDR3 DNA: TGTGCCAGCTCACGACAGGATGAGAACACTGAAGCTTTCTTT

J gene: TRBJ1-1
D gene: .
V gene: TRBV7-9
clone size: .
CDR3 protein: CASSYFREGTEAFF
CDR3 DNA: TGTGCCAGCAGCTACTTCAGGGAGGGCACTGAAGCTTTCTTT

J gene: TRBJ2-5
D gene: TRBD2
V gene: TRBV27
clone size: .
CDR3 protein: CASSFLAGGQETQYF
CDR3 DNA: TGTGCCAGCAGTTTTCTAGCGGGGGGGCAAGAGACCCAGTACTTC

J gene: TRBJ2-3
D gene: TRBD2
V gene: TRBV7-8
clone size: .
CDR3 protein: CASSLVAGVMGDTQYF
CDR3 DNA: TGTGCCAGCAGCTTAGTGGCGGGAGTAATGGGAGATACGCAGTATTTT

J gene: TRBJ1-1
D gene: TRBD1
V gene: TRBV29-1
clone size: .
CDR3 protein: CSVAGQGGMNTEAFF
CDR3 DNA: TGCAGCGTCGCCGGACAGGGCGGGATGAACACTGAAGCTTTCTTT

J gene: TRBJ1-5
D gene: .
V gene: TRBV20-1
clone size: .
CDR3 protein: CSARDRGPQHF
CDR3 DNA: TGCAGTGCTAGAGACAGGGGCCCCCAGCATTTT

J gene: TRBJ1-3
D gene: .
V gene: TRBV10-3
clone size: .
CDR3 protein: CAIQGAGNTIYF
CDR3 DNA: TGTGCCATCCAGGGTGCTGGAAACACCATATATTTT

J gene: TRBJ2-3
D gene: TRBD2
V gene: TRBV7-9
clone size: .
CDR3 protein: CASSLGGGLTDTQYF
CDR3 DNA: TGTGCCAGCAGCTTAGGCGGGGGGTTGACAGATACGCAGTATTTT

J gene: TRBJ1-1
D gene: .
V gene: TRBV19
clone size: .
CDR3 protein: CASSIDRDTGTEAFF
CDR3 DNA: TGTGCCAGTAGTATAGATCGGGACACGGGTACTGAAGCTTTCTTT

J gene: TRBJ2-1
D gene: .
V gene: TRBV18
clone size: .
CDR3 protein: CASSPSLATSSNEQFF
CDR3 DNA: TGTGCCAGCTCACCCTCACTAGCCACGAGCTCCAATGAGCAGTTCTTC

J gene: TRBJ2-3
D gene: .
V gene: TRBV7-2
clone size: .
CDR3 protein: CASSLVAHAADTQYF
CDR3 DNA: TGTGCCAGCAGCTTAGTGGCCCACGCGGCGGATACGCAGTATTTT

J gene: TRBJ2-3
D gene: TRBD2
V gene: TRBV29-1
clone size: .
CDR3 protein: CSASGGWADTQYF
CDR3 DNA: TGCAGCGCTAGCGGGGGGTGGGCAGATACGCAGTATTTT

J gene: TRBJ2-5
D gene: TRBD2
V gene: TRBV7-2
clone size: .
CDR3 protein: CASSRTRRAGELGTQYF
CDR3 DNA: TGTGCCAGCAGCAGAACGCGGAGGGCGGGAGAGCTTGGGACCCAGTACTTC

J gene: TRBJ1-1
D gene: TRBD1
V gene: TRBV19
clone size: few
CDR3 protein: CASSPQDRGNTEAFF
CDR3 DNA: TGTGCCAGTAGCCCTCAGGACAGGGGTAACACTGAAGCTTTCTTT

J gene: TRBJ1-5
D gene: TRBD1
V gene: TRBV27
clone size: .
CDR3 protein: CASSPARQGAGEPQHF
CDR3 DNA: TGTGCCAGCAGTCCAGCCAGACAGGGGGCCGGGGAGCCCCAGCATTTT

J gene: TRBJ2-2
D gene: .
V gene: TRBV19
clone size: once
CDR3 protein: CASSSSLAGLLKGPTGELFF
CDR3 DNA: TGTGCCAGTAGTAGCTCTCTTGCGGGACTCCTAAAAGGGCCCACCGGGGAGCTGTTTTTT

J gene: TRBJ1-3
D gene: .
V gene: TRBV7-2
clone size: once
CDR3 protein: CASSLGWRRAASGNTIYF
CDR3 DNA: TGTGCCAGCAGCTTAGGGTGGAGGCGAGCGGCCTCTGGAAACACCATATATTTT

J gene: TRBJ2-5
D gene: .
V gene: TRBV28
clone size: .
CDR3 protein: CASSSGMGTQYF
CDR3 DNA: TGTGCCAGCAGTTCAGGGATGGGGACCCAGTACTTC

J gene: TRBJ2-1
D gene: .
V gene: TRBV19
clone size: .
CDR3 protein: CASSISSGNRNEQFF
CDR3 DNA: TGTGCCAGTAGTATCAGCTCCGGGAATCGTAATGAGCAGTTCTTC

J gene: TRBJ2-7
D gene: .
V gene: TRBV28
clone size: .
CDR3 protein: CASGRTDSYEQYF
CDR3 DNA: TGCGCCAGCGGACGGACAGACTCCTACGAGCAGTACTTC

J gene: TRBJ2-3
D gene: .
V gene: TRBV4-2
clone size: .
CDR3 protein: CASSQATGVTDTQYF
CDR3 DNA: TGTGCCAGCAGCCAAGCTACGGGAGTCACAGATACGCAGTATTTT

J gene: TRBJ1-4
D gene: TRBD1
V gene: TRBV5-1
clone size: .
CDR3 protein: CASSPGTAAGNEKLFF
CDR3 DNA: TGCGCCAGCAGCCCCGGGACAGCGGCCGGGAATGAAAAACTGTTTTTT

J gene: TRBJ2-1
D gene: TRBD2
V gene: TRBV7-3
clone size: .
CDR3 protein: CASSPSLAGGYNEQFF
CDR3 DNA: TGTGCCAGCAGCCCCTCTCTAGCGGGAGGTTACAATGAGCAGTTCTTC

J gene: TRBJ2-3
D gene: TRBD1
V gene: TRBV18
clone size: .
CDR3 protein: CASSPGQGAREDTQYF
CDR3 DNA: TGTGCCAGCTCACCAGGACAGGGGGCAAGGGAAGATACGCAGTATTTT

J gene: TRBJ2-7
D gene: TRBD2
V gene: TRBV27
clone size: .
CDR3 protein: CASRAAGPGYEQYF
CDR3 DNA: TGTGCCAGCAGGGCAGCGGGGCCGGGGTACGAGCAGTACTTC

J gene: TRBJ2-1
D gene: TRBD2
V gene: TRBV7-9
clone size: .
CDR3 protein: CASSLGGRRDEQFF
CDR3 DNA: TGTGCCAGCAGCTTAGGCGGGAGACGGGATGAGCAGTTCTTC

J gene: TRBJ1-5
D gene: .
V gene: TRBV19
clone size: .
CDR3 protein: CAPPGNQPQHF
CDR3 DNA: TGTGCCCCACCAGGCAATCAGCCCCAGCATTTT

J gene: TRBJ2-1
D gene: TRBD2
V gene: TRBV9
clone size: once
CDR3 protein: CASSVGWLAGYYNEQFF
CDR3 DNA: TGTGCCAGCAGCGTAGGGTGGCTAGCGGGATACTACAATGAGCAGTTCTTC

J gene: TRBJ2-7
D gene: TRBD2
V gene: TRBV19
clone size: .
CDR3 protein: CASSIRGRDNEQYF
CDR3 DNA: TGTGCCAGTAGTATACGCGGGAGGGACAACGAGCAGTACTTC

J gene: TRBJ1-1
D gene: TRBD1
V gene: TRBV19
clone size: .
CDR3 protein: CASSMRDRTNTEAFF
CDR3 DNA: TGTGCCAGTAGTATGCGGGACAGGACGAACACTGAAGCTTTCTTT

J gene: TRBJ2-7
D gene: TRBD1
V gene: TRBV7-8
clone size: .
CDR3 protein: CASTPLEGAHEQYF
CDR3 DNA: TGTGCCAGCACCCCGCTTGAGGGGGCGCACGAGCAGTACTTC

J gene: TRBJ2-1
D gene: .
V gene: TRBV9
clone size: .
CDR3 protein: CASSAWGAYEQFF
CDR3 DNA: TGTGCCAGCAGCGCTTGGGGCGCCTATGAGCAGTTCTTC

J gene: TRBJ2-7
D gene: TRBD1
V gene: TRBV2
clone size: .
CDR3 protein: CASSATGVAYEQYF
CDR3 DNA: TGTGCCAGCAGTGCGACAGGGGTGGCCTACGAGCAGTACTTC

J gene: TRBJ2-2
D gene: .
V gene: TRBV5-1
clone size: few
CDR3 protein: CASSLGHANTGELFF
CDR3 DNA: TGCGCCAGCAGCTTGGGACACGCGAACACCGGGGAGCTGTTTTTT

J gene: TRBJ1-4
D gene: .
V gene: TRBV21-1
clone size: .
CDR3 protein: CASSLGGSNEKLFF
CDR3 DNA: TGTGCCAGCAGCCTGGGGGGGTCTAATGAAAAACTGTTTTTT

J gene: TRBJ2-6
D gene: .
V gene: TRBV6-5
clone size: .
CDR3 protein: CASSSGAGANVLTF
CDR3 DNA: TGTGCCAGCAGCTCAGGGGCTGGGGCCAACGTCCTGACTTTC

J gene: TRBJ2-2
D gene: TRBD2
V gene: TRBV10-3
clone size: .
CDR3 protein: CAISGTSGGAAGELFF
CDR3 DNA: TGTGCCATCAGTGGGACTAGCGGGGGGGCCGCCGGGGAGCTGTTTTTT

J gene: TRBJ2-2
D gene: TRBD2
V gene: TRBV5-1
clone size: .
CDR3 protein: CASSMTSGPNTGELFF
CDR3 DNA: TGCGCCAGCAGCATGACTAGCGGCCCGAACACCGGGGAGCTGTTTTTT

J gene: TRBJ2-3
D gene: TRBD1
V gene: TRBV30
clone size: .
CDR3 protein: CAWSLDRVVITDTQYF
CDR3 DNA: TGTGCCTGGAGTTTGGACAGGGTTGTTATCACAGATACGCAGTATTTT

J gene: TRBJ2-7
D gene: TRBD2
V gene: TRBV6-1
clone size: .
CDR3 protein: CASHPAGGYEQYF
CDR3 DNA: TGTGCCAGCCACCCAGCGGGAGGGTACGAGCAGTACTTC

J gene: TRBJ2-4
D gene: .
V gene: TRBV18
clone size: .
CDR3 protein: CASSPGLLAKNIQYF
CDR3 DNA: TGTGCCAGCTCACCAGGGCTTCTAGCCAAAAACATTCAGTACTTC

J gene: TRBJ2-1
D gene: .
V gene: TRBV4-3
clone size: .
CDR3 protein: CASSQRRESWSEQFF
CDR3 DNA: TGCGCCAGCAGCCAACGACGGGAGTCTTGGTCCGAGCAGTTCTTC

J gene: TRBJ2-7
D gene: TRBD1
V gene: TRBV4-3
clone size: .
CDR3 protein: CASSQEDRDIAYEQYF
CDR3 DNA: TGCGCCAGCAGCCAAGAGGACAGGGACATCGCCTACGAGCAGTACTTC

J gene: TRBJ1-2
D gene: .
V gene: TRBV5-5
clone size: .
CDR3 protein: CASSLGQAATHYGYTF
CDR3 DNA: TGTGCCAGCAGCTTGGGACAGGCAGCTACGCACTATGGCTACACCTTC

J gene: TRBJ1-1
D gene: TRBD1
V gene: TRBV7-2
clone size: .
CDR3 protein: CASSDGQGTEAFF
CDR3 DNA: TGTGCCAGCAGCGACGGACAGGGCACTGAAGCTTTCTTT

J gene: TRBJ2-3
D gene: TRBD2
V gene: TRBV5-4
clone size: .
CDR3 protein: CASSLGLAGTDTQYF
CDR3 DNA: TGTGCCAGCAGCTTGGGACTAGCGGGCACAGATACGCAGTATTTT

J gene: TRBJ2-1
D gene: .
V gene: TRBV4-3
clone size: .
CDR3 protein: CASSQEGGRPDNEQFF
CDR3 DNA: TGCGCCAGCAGCCAAGAAGGAGGGAGGCCCGACAATGAGCAGTTCTTC

J gene: TRBJ1-4
D gene: TRBD1
V gene: TRBV27
clone size: once
CDR3 protein: CATRATDRGRGKLFF
CDR3 DNA: TGTGCCACCAGGGCTACGGACAGGGGGCGCGGAAAACTGTTTTTT

J gene: TRBJ2-1
D gene: .
V gene: TRBV2
clone size: .
CDR3 protein: CASQEYNEQFF
CDR3 DNA: TGTGCCAGCCAAGAGTACAATGAGCAGTTCTTC

J gene: TRBJ2-5
D gene: TRBD2
V gene: TRBV19
clone size: .
CDR3 protein: CASRDYQETQYF
CDR3 DNA: TGTGCCAGCCGGGACTATCAAGAGACCCAGTACTTC